A single sample gave rise to the 27 T cell receptor beta chains below, sequenced in a study of graft-versus-host responses after intestinal transplantation. These TCRs' antigens remain unknown. This table comes from immunoSEQ multiplex PCR, and its TCRdb copy is limited to in-frame clones, with some not included. The sample contains just under 85,000 clones, less than 95% of which appear only once. The sequenced sample was unstimulated CD8+ T cells sorted from spleen or lymph node cells, obtained before transplant. The receptors derive from a human donor who was the organ donor for an intestinal transplant.

This chain links TRBV7-9 with TRBJ1-4, with D maybe TRBD1 (6 bases). Germline-derived CDR1 and CDR2 are SEHNR and FQNEAQ (reference sequence). V lost 4 bases and J 5 bases, leaving 17 bases between the germline ends. The CDR3 covers 16 residues. As DNA, the CDR3 is TGTGCCAGCAGCTCCTCCCCACAGGGACGGAATGAAAAACTGTTTTTT. Its protein is CASSSSPQGRNEKLFF.

The sample holds a few counts of this clone. One end of the junction is discordant with germline, which a read error may explain. CDR3 amino acids: CACSYGAGGQYEQYF. Written as DNA, the CDR3 is TGTGCCTGCAGTTACGGGGCAGGTGGCCAGTACGAGCAGTACTTC. The V and J genes are TRBV6-5 and TRBJ2-7; D is possibly TRBD1 or TRBD2 (5 bases each). The V gene's germline CDR1 is MNHEY and CDR2 SVGAGI. The CDR3 has 15 residues.

This chain uses TRBV27 with TRBJ1-1; D is unclear. The CDR3 is 13 amino acids. Between the trimmed V and J ends, which lost 2 bases and 3 bases, there was a span of 7 bases. Germline CDR1 is MNHEY and CDR2 is SMNVEV (reference sequence). The CDR3 DNA reads TGTGCCAGCAGTTTAATTCTCGACACTGAAGCTTTCTTT. Its protein is CASSLILDTEAFF.

The CDR3 loop reads CATGQTTDGKLFF. CDR3 DNA sequence: TGTGCCACCGGACAGACTACCGATGGAAAACTGTTTTTT. The V call is TRBV2, the J call TRBJ1-4; D might be TRBD1 (6 bases). The V and J ends lost 10 bases and 10 bases respectively, with 19 bases between them. CDR3 length: 13 residues. Germline V CDR1 and CDR2: SNHLY, FYNNEI.

The rearrangement uses TRBV5-1 and TRBJ2-1; TRBD2 agrees at 7 bases. The germline gives CDR1 SGHRS, CDR2 YFSETQ. V was clipped by 7 bases and J by 7 bases; unmatched bases: 14. The CDR3 is 15 amino acids. The DNA of the CDR3 is TGCGCCAGCGTGGGGGGAGCGGGCGGGAGTAATGAGCAGTTCTTC. As protein: CASVGGAGGSNEQFF.

The chain employs TRBV4-2 and TRBJ1-1; D remains ambiguous. V lost 3 bases to trimming and J lost 1 base, with 3 bases between them. The germline gives CDR1 LGHNA, CDR2 YNFKEQ. The CDR3 spans 12 residues. The CDR3 bases are TGTGCCAGCAGCCAGGGGAACACTGAAGCTTTCTTT. It specifies CASSQGNTEAFF.

The chain recombines TRBV29-1 with TRBJ2-7; a possible D gene is TRBD1 (8 bases). The CDR3 is 17 amino acids. Between the trimmed V and J ends, which lost 1 base and 3 bases, there was a span of 22 bases. Germline V gene sequence: CDR1 SQVTM, CDR2 ANQGSEA. In nucleotides, the CDR3 is TGCAGCGTTGAAGGCCGTGGGGGGGACAGGTATTACTACGAGCAGTACTTC. This translates into CSVEGRGGDRYYYEQYF.

V usage is TRBV5-1 and J usage is TRBJ2-5; 8 bases align to TRBD1. TRBJ2-7 matches the DNA end more closely, so the J call is doubtful. The germline gives CDR1 SGHRS, CDR2 YFSETQ. This CDR3 region has 14 residues. CDR3 sequence reads: CASSPGQAAYEQYF. DNA of the CDR3: TGCGCCAGCAGCCCGGGACAGGCTGCCTACGAGCAGTACTTC.

The gene calls are TRBV9 and TRBJ1-3, with a possible D match to TRBD1 (5 bases). The CDR3 sequence is 16 residues long. V lost 0 bases and J lost 5, with 15 bases in between. Germline loops: CDR1 SGDLS, CDR2 YYNGEE. Here the CDR3 DNA reads TGTGCCAGCAGCGTAGAGGACACGGCGCTGAGAAACACCATATATTTT. Protein sequence: CASSVEDTALRNTIYF. The full variable domain, in which reference TRBV9 and TRBJ1-3 provide the parts outside the CDR3, is DSGVTQTPKHLITATGQRVTLRCSPRSGDLSVYWYQQSLDQGLQFLIQYYNGEERAKGNILERFSAQQFPDLHSELNLSSLELGDSALYFCASSVEDTALRNTIYFGEGSWLTVV.

To note about this clone: This CDR3 is also generated by other DNA sequences in the sample. This sequence joins TRBV30 and TRBJ2-4, with a possible D match to TRBD2 (7 bases). Germline V gene lookup returns CDR1 GTSNPN and CDR2 SVGIG (reference sequence). Trimming shortened V by 6 bases and J by 12 bases, and 15 bases separated the two germline ends. This CDR3 contains 11 residues. CDR3 DNA sequence: TGTGCCTGTTGGGGGGGCCGGGGTCAGTACTTC. Its translation: CACWGGRGQYF.

The chain employs TRBV7-9 and TRBJ1-1, with unresolved D. V was shortened by 1 base and J by 0 bases, with 9 bases between the two germline ends. Germline V gene data show CDR1 as SEHNR and CDR2 as FQNEAQ (reference sequence). The CDR3 consists of 15 residues. The CDR3 is CASSLERQLNTEAFF. The CDR3, as DNA: TGTGCCAGCAGCTTAGAGAGGCAACTGAACACTGAAGCTTTCTTT. Combining the CDR3 with reference TRBV7-9 and TRBJ1-1 gives the whole variable domain DTGVSQNPRHKITKRGQNVTFRCDPISEHNRLYWYRQTLGQGPEFLTYFQNEAQLEKSRLLSDRFSAERPKGSFSTLEIQRTEQGDSAMYLCASSLERQLNTEAFFGQGTRLTVV.

V gene TRBV5-5 combines with J gene TRBJ2-7; D may correspond to TRBD1 or TRBD2 (5 bases each). The CDR3 totals 15 residues. Germline V gene lookup returns CDR1 SGHKS and CDR2 YYEKEE (reference sequence). Trimming took off 1 base at V and 0 bases at J, with 11 bases between the two ends. CDR3: CASSLIWDASYEQYF. CDR3 DNA: TGTGCCAGCAGCTTGATCTGGGACGCCTCCTACGAGCAGTACTTC.

The J gene is TRBJ2-7, the V gene TRBV30; D is perhaps TRBD1 or TRBD2 (5 bases each). This CDR3 is built from 13 residues. Trimming pared 3 bases from V and 2 bases from J, leaving 11 bases between. Germline V gives CDR1 GTSNPN, CDR2 SVGIG (reference sequence). The CDR3 DNA follows: TGTGCCTGGAGCTTGGGGGACCCCTACGAGCAGTACTTC. It encodes CAWSLGDPYEQYF.

This sequence joins TRBV2 and TRBJ2-7, with no clear D. The ends were cut back, 2 bases at V and 1 base at J, with 24 bases in the middle. Germline V CDR1 and CDR2: SNHLY, FYNNEI. This CDR3 spans 19 amino acids. The CDR3 sequence: CASSEPDESTSVHSYEQYF. In DNA form, the CDR3 reads TGTGCCAGCAGTGAACCGGACGAAAGTACTTCTGTACATTCCTACGAGCAGTACTTC.

This chain connects TRBV5-6 to TRBJ2-5, with TRBD2 as a possible D gene (5 bases). Germline assignment: CDR1 SGHDT and CDR2 YYEEEE. The CDR3 contains 15 residues. Trimming removed 1 base from V and 5 bases from J, with 15 bases in between. In DNA form, the CDR3 reads TGTGCCAGCAGCTTGTTCGCGGGCATGGGGGAGACCCAGTACTTC. Encoded protein: CASSLFAGMGETQYF.

The chain carries TRBV6-5 and TRBJ2-7, with 11 nucleotides matching TRBD2. The CDR3 length is 14 residues. V lost 4 bases to trimming and J lost 7 bases; unmatched junction nucleotides: 6. From germline, CDR1 is MNHEY and CDR2 SVGAGI. The CDR3 nucleotides are TGTGCCAGCAGTTGGAGTAGCGGGGGGGAGGAGCAGTACTTC. Protein sequence: CASSWSSGGEEQYF.

Turning to this clone: A read error may account for a junction end that differs from germline. The J gene is TRBJ2-4, the V gene TRBV13; D unclear. CDR1 is PRHDT, CDR2 FYEKMQ, per germline (reference sequence). This CDR3 has 13 amino acids. The CDR3, as DNA: TGTGCCGGCAGCTTTGGGCTTTGGAACATTCAGTACTTC. It specifies CAGSFGLWNIQYF.

The chain uses TRBV27 and TRBJ2-4, with TRBD1 matching 10 bases. V shed 5 bases and J 6 bases; nucleotides not matched to a gene: 10. This CDR3 contains 16 residues. Germline CDR1 is MNHEY and CDR2 is SMNVEV (reference sequence). CDR3 sequence (DNA): TGTGCCAGCAGTCCCACTCCGACAGGGGGCTTAAACATTCAGTACTTC. This sequence encodes CASSPTPTGGLNIQYF.

This chain's CDR3 is CAGLPWLGYTF. The CDR3 DNA reads as TGTGCCGGCCTCCCGTGGCTGGGCTACACCTTC. The chain recombines TRBV2 with TRBJ1-2; D gene uncertain. The V end lost 11 bases, the J end lost 8 bases, and 15 bases lay between the germline ends. This CDR3 is 11 amino acids long. Germline V gene lookup returns CDR1 SNHLY and CDR2 FYNNEI.

The chain employs TRBV6-1 and TRBJ2-3; 11 bases map to TRBD2. Germline-derived CDR1 and CDR2 are MNHNS and SASEGT. The CDR3 is 19 amino acids. V lost 0 bases to trimming and J lost 7 bases; unmatched junction nucleotides: 15. CDR3 bases: TGTGCCAGCAGTGAAGCGCGGCTAGCGGGGGGTCAGGACAGATATACGCAGTATTTT. Protein: CASSEARLAGGQDRYTQYF.

The rearrangement links TRBV7-6 to TRBJ1-3, with a possible D match to TRBD1 (6 bases). CDR3 length: 14 residues. Trimming took off 1 base at V and 6 bases at J, with 10 bases between the two ends. Germline loops: CDR1 SGHVS, CDR2 FNYEAQ. The CDR3 nucleotides read TGTGCCAGCAGCTTAGGACAGGATGCAAACACCATATATTTT. As protein: CASSLGQDANTIYF.

This chain links TRBV4-1 with TRBJ1-2; D possibly corresponds to TRBD1 (5 bases). The CDR3 sequence is 15 residues long. Germline V CDR1 and CDR2: MGHRA, YSYEKL. Trimming shortened V by 2 bases and J by 1 base, and 11 bases separated the two germline ends. The CDR3: CASSQTDKFNYGYTF. Written as DNA, the CDR3 is TGCGCCAGCAGCCAAACGGACAAGTTTAACTATGGCTACACCTTC.

This chain links TRBV4-1 with TRBJ1-4; TRBD1 is a possible D gene (5 bases). This CDR3 spans 15 amino acids. Germline V gene lookup returns CDR1 MGHRA and CDR2 YSYEKL. The V end lost 4 bases, the J end lost 3 bases, and 12 bases lay between the germline ends. As DNA, the CDR3 is TGCGCCAGCAGCCGGAACAGGCGGTCTAATGAAAAACTGTTTTTT. This translates into CASSRNRRSNEKLFF.

J is TRBJ2-7 and V is TRBV13; 13 bases align to TRBD2. The CDR3 consists of 17 residues. The junction had 8 bases not matched to a gene; V was cut back by 4 bases and J by 2 bases. CDR1 is PRHDT and CDR2 is FYEKMQ in the germline V gene (reference sequence). As DNA, the CDR3 is TGTGCCAGCAGCTGGACTAGCGGGAGAGAGGGGACCTACGAGCAGTACTTC. This codes for CASSWTSGREGTYEQYF.

This chain uses TRBV5-1 with TRBJ2-7; TRBD1 matches 10 bases. Germline CDR1 and CDR2: SGHRS and YFSETQ. The CDR3 is 15 amino acids. The V and J ends lost 3 bases and 3 bases, in that order; junction bases with no gene match: 6. The CDR3 coding sequence is TGCGCCAGCAGCTGGGGGACAGGGGCTGGCTACGAGCAGTACTTC. It yields the protein CASSWGTGAGYEQYF. Full variable domain (remainder filled in from reference TRBV5-1 and TRBJ2-7): KAGVTQTPRYLIKTRGQQVTLSCSPISGHRSVSWYQQTPGQGLQFLFEYFSETQRNKGNFPGRFSGRQFSNSRSEMNVSTLELGDSALYLCASSWGTGAGYEQYFGPGTRLTVT.

The chain couples TRBV9 to TRBJ1-1; no clear D gene. This CDR3 comprises 13 residues. Trimming took off 4 bases at V and 4 bases at J, with 11 bases between the two ends. Germline CDR1 reads SGDLS; CDR2 reads YYNGEE. The CDR3 nucleotides read TGTGCCAGCAGCCCAGGCGGGATCACTGAAGCTTTCTTT. Translated, it gives CASSPGGITEAFF.

The chain recombines TRBV4-1 with TRBJ2-7; TRBD1 is a possible D gene (6 bases). CDR1 is MGHRA, CDR2 YSYEKL, per germline. The CDR3 has 14 residues. Trimming took 2 bases from V and 3 from J, leaving 11 bases between them. In DNA, the CDR3 is TGCGCCAGCAGCCAAACCCCAGGGGACTACGAGCAGTACTTC. Translating gives CASSQTPGDYEQYF.